This T cell receptor (beta chain) was identified in a study of blood T cell repertoires in COVID-19. Assay used: immunoSEQ multiplex PCR; TCRdb lists only in-frame clones, some missing. The sample holds around 250,000 clones; about 83% are singletons and the top ten take approximately 5.3%. This CDR3 is 16 amino acids long. Germline CDR1 SGHRS, CDR2 YFSETQ. Trimming took 0 bases from V and 9 from J; bases not matched to a gene: 11. V usage is TRBV5-1 and J usage is TRBJ2-1; 8 bases are a match to TRBD2. The sequencing input was peripheral blood. This clonotype originated in a man older than 75 with acute or convalescent COVID-19. The CDR3: CASSLAGRVQFREQFF. The CDR3 nucleotides are TGCGCCAGCAGCTTGGCCGGGAGGGTTCAGTTTCGTGAGCAGTTCTTC.